The source of this T cell receptor beta chain is a study of human T cells and chemical hapten exposure. The overall study: There were weekly diphenylcyclopropenone doses to the scalp for patients throughout the approximately 25-week study.

A single record per CDR3 protein comes from TCRdb applying MiXCR to the RACE reads. The table lists about 400,000 distinct CDR3 sequences, about 6% of them singletons, with more than 5.5% in the top ten. The CDR3 covers 13 residues. CDR1 and CDR2 (germline): SQVTM, ANQGSEA. V dropped 3 bases and J dropped 2; count of bases not matched to a gene: 3. Overall study results and limits: Given that the donors had alopecia, their immune response may differ from that seen in healthy people.

The sample's time point: patch test 2, 6 weeks after DPC sensitization. Regarding treatment: therapeutic diphenylcyclopropenone sensitization with weekly scalp DPC. Alopecia patients between 18 and 70 years old and suitable for DPC were used as donors. In this sample, this clonotype turned up many times. Its cognate antigen is unknown. The clonotype originates from a woman younger than 35 with alopecia areata. Some clones in this sample may be carry-over from other donors' samples. This chain links TRBV29-1 with TRBJ1-1; 7 nucleotides match TRBD1. The sequencing used whole blood, collected in connection with sensitization to the hapten diphenylcyclopropenone (DPC). The CDR3 reads CSVEGTANTEAFF. Written as DNA, the CDR3 is TGCAGCGTTGAGGGGACAGCTAACACTGAAGCTTTCTTT.